This T cell receptor (beta chain) was retrieved from a study of CD8+ T cells in alopecia areata. CDR1 is MNHNS, CDR2 SASEGT, per germline. This CDR3 is built from 13 residues. The germline V and J ends were trimmed by 3 bases and 7 bases, with 10 bases remaining between them. As the sequencing template, cDNA was produced by extracting RNA and reverse transcribing it. Repertoires were generated with immunoSEQ multiplex PCR, while TCRdb's copy carries only in-frame clones and drops some. The data hold some 130,000 clones, with about 46% observed a single time. This clone showed up just once. This material consisted of CD8+ T cells sorted from blood, taken at week 0. The V and J genes are TRBV6-1 and TRBJ1-5; unclear D gene. This clonotype was sampled from a human donor with alopecia areata. The CDR3 here is CASSESVGQPQHF. As DNA, the CDR3 is TGTGCCAGCAGTGAGTCGGTTGGACAGCCCCAGCATTTT.